These 17 T cell receptor beta chains were all obtained from the same sample, sequenced in a study of shared clonotypes between healthy human individuals. Sequencing was performed with immunoSEQ multiplex PCR; in TCRdb, only in-frame clones are kept and a portion is missing. Of around 940,000 clones in the sample, roughly 72% were seen once. Specimen: memory CD4+ T cells sorted from blood. As for subset: CD45RA-negative fraction. All receptors derive from a man between 18 and 35 years old in good health.

The V call is TRBV7-3, the J call TRBJ2-1, with D hard to call. CDR1 and CDR2 from the germline V gene are SGHTA and FQGTGA. CDR3 length: 16 residues. Trimming took 0 bases from V and 0 from J, leaving 9 bases between them. This CDR3 is CASSLTGPSSYNEQFF. The CDR3 region has the DNA TGTGCCAGCAGCTTAACAGGGCCAAGCTCCTACAATGAGCAGTTCTTC.

This clone is a singleton in its sample. The chain is built from TRBV9 and TRBJ2-3; D is possibly TRBD2 (5 bases). The CDR3 contains 15 residues. CDR1 and CDR2 from the germline V gene are SGDLS and YYNGEE. With 3 bases removed from V and 0 bases from J, the gap between germline ends came to 11 bases. CDR3 bases: TGTGCCAGCAGCGCGGACGGGATTAGCACAGATACGCAGTATTTT. Translating gives CASSADGISTDTQYF. Full variable domain (missing parts from reference TRBV9 and TRBJ2-3): DSGVTQTPKHLITATGQRVTLRCSPRSGDLSVYWYQQSLDQGLQFLIQYYNGEERAKGNILERFSAQQFPDLHSELNLSSLELGDSALYFCASSADGISTDTQYFGPGTRLTVL.

This rearrangement joins TRBV7-8 to TRBJ1-4; TRBD1 might be the D (5 bases). Germline V gene lookup returns CDR1 SGHVS and CDR2 FQNEAQ. This CDR3 has 15 amino acids. With 4 bases removed from V and 4 bases from J, the gap between germline ends came to 13 bases. CDR3 in amino acids: CASSWGNTRNEKLFF. For the CDR3, the DNA is TGTGCCAGCAGCTGGGGGAACACCCGTAATGAAAAACTGTTTTTT. Full variable domain (rest looked up from reference TRBV7-8 and TRBJ1-4): GAGVSQSPRYKVAKRGQDVALRCDPISGHVSLFWYQQALGQGPEFLTYFQNEAQLDKSGLPSDRFFAERPEGSVSTLKIQRTQQEDSAVYLCASSWGNTRNEKLFFGSGTQLSVL.

This clone appeared a few times. V and J are TRBV9 and TRBJ2-6, with D maybe TRBD1 (7 bases). The CDR3 totals 16 residues. Germline V gene data show CDR1 as SGDLS and CDR2 as YYNGEE. Trimming took off 3 bases at V and 9 bases at J, with 19 bases between the two ends. Here the CDR3 DNA reads TGTGCCAGCAGCGCCCGCGGGACAGAGAAGGTCAACGTCCTGACTTTC. Its protein is CASSARGTEKVNVLTF. Complete variable domain (other parts from reference TRBV9 and TRBJ2-6): DSGVTQTPKHLITATGQRVTLRCSPRSGDLSVYWYQQSLDQGLQFLIQYYNGEERAKGNILERFSAQQFPDLHSELNLSSLELGDSALYFCASSARGTEKVNVLTFGAGSRLTVL.

The DNA of the CDR3 is TGCGCCAGCAGCTTGGGCCGGGGGGGCCCGGCAGATACGCAGTATTTT. Encoded protein: CASSLGRGGPADTQYF. The J gene is TRBJ2-3, the V gene TRBV5-1; 8 bases are shared with TRBD2. Germline lookup yields CDR1 SGHRS and CDR2 YFSETQ. V lost 0 bases and J lost 4; bases outside the gene matches: 7. The CDR3 length is 16 residues.

The rearrangement uses TRBV7-2 and TRBJ2-7, with 9 bases aligning to TRBD2. The CDR3 spans 16 residues. With V trimmed by 3 bases and J by 6 bases, 12 bases remained unmatched. Germline lookup yields CDR1 SGHTA and CDR2 FQGNSA. This CDR3 reads CASSFVTSGGRGEQYF. The CDR3 DNA is TGTGCCAGCAGCTTCGTGACTAGCGGAGGAAGAGGCGAGCAGTACTTC.

This chain joins TRBV6-5 and TRBJ2-3, with TRBD2 identical over 8 bases. This CDR3 is 11 amino acids long. V was clipped by 8 bases and J by 11 bases; unmatched bases: 6. The germline gives CDR1 MNHEY, CDR2 SVGAGI. DNA of the CDR3: TGTGCCAGCCGACGGGGGGGAGAGCAGTATTTT. Residues: CASRRGGEQYF.

In its sample, this clone was seen a few times. Here the CDR3 reads CASRRDGYEKLFF. CDR3 nucleotide sequence: TGTGCCAGCAGACGGGACGGATATGAAAAACTGTTTTTT. V usage is TRBV6-6 and J usage is TRBJ1-4; D perhaps matches TRBD1 (5 bases). CDR1 and CDR2 (germline): MNHNY, SVGAGI (reference sequence). V lost 6 bases and J 6 bases, leaving 11 bases between the germline ends. This CDR3 has 13 residues.

This clone was counted once. The chain has TRBV5-4 and TRBJ2-1, with TRBD2 identical over 8 bases. Trimming took 4 bases from V and 0 from J; bases not matched to a gene: 0. The CDR3 totals 14 residues. Germline values: CDR1 SGHNT, CDR2 YYREEE (reference sequence). The CDR3 region has the DNA TGTGCCAGCAGCGGGACTAGCTCCTACAATGAGCAGTTCTTC. Its translation: CASSGTSSYNEQFF.

The rearrangement uses TRBV2 and TRBJ2-5, with 9 bases matching TRBD2. CDR1 is SNHLY and CDR2 is FYNNEI in the germline V gene. The CDR3 covers 13 residues. Germline trimming cut 6 bases from V and 4 bases from J; bases unmatched to any gene: 3. The CDR3 sequence is CASRGLAGETQYF. The CDR3 nucleotides read TGTGCCAGCAGGGGACTAGCTGGAGAGACCCAGTACTTC.

J is TRBJ2-7 and V is TRBV5-1; 7 bases match TRBD2. CDR3 length equals 14 residues. The ends lost 2 bases at V and 2 bases at J; junction bases unmatched: 4. Germline loops: CDR1 SGHRS, CDR2 YFSETQ. The CDR3 DNA reads as TGCGCCAGCAGCTTCACTAGCGAGACCTACGAGCAGTACTTC. The encoded protein is CASSFTSETYEQYF.

The rearrangement uses TRBV11-2 and TRBJ2-1, with 14 bases lining up with TRBD2. Germline CDR1 reads SGHAT; CDR2 reads FQNNGV. The J segment lost 8 bases and the V segment lost 4 bases, leaving 16 bases of the junction unmatched. The CDR3 is made up of 19 amino acids. CDR3 amino acids: CASSSILITTSGGAHEQFF. CDR3 coding DNA: TGTGCCAGCAGCTCTATCCTCATCACGACTAGCGGGGGGGCCCATGAGCAGTTCTTC.

As to this clone: The sample holds other DNA sequences that translate to the same CDR3. The chain joins TRBV5-1 to TRBJ1-5; D is unresolved. Germline-derived CDR1 and CDR2 are SGHRS and YFSETQ. The CDR3 extends over 15 amino acids. The V end was cut by 0 bases, the J end by 2 bases, with 9 bases between. CDR3 bases: TGCGCCAGCAGCTTGGAGGGAATTGGCAATCAGCCCCAGCATTTT. Translation: CASSLEGIGNQPQHF.

The rearrangement links TRBV5-6 to TRBJ2-2, with D perhaps being TRBD1 or TRBD2 (5 bases each). The CDR3 runs 12 residues. Germline CDR1 is SGHDT and CDR2 is YYEEEE. V was shortened by 5 bases and J by 15 bases, with 17 bases between the two germline ends. The CDR3: CASRVQKGTLFF. DNA of the CDR3: TGTGCCAGCAGGGTACAAAAGGGGACGTTGTTTTTT.

This sequence joins TRBV4-1 and TRBJ1-6; 7 bases align to TRBD1. J lost 5 bases, V lost 4 bases, and 8 bases had no gene match. This CDR3 comprises 16 residues. Germline values: CDR1 MGHRA, CDR2 YSYEKL. The CDR3 here is CASSLLPGQNNSPLHF. In DNA, the CDR3 is TGCGCCAGCAGCCTTCTTCCGGGACAGAATAATTCACCCCTCCACTTT.

V gene TRBV19 combines with J gene TRBJ2-5; D is uncertain. Trimming pared 4 bases from V and 5 bases from J, leaving 14 bases between. Per the germline V gene, CDR1 is LNHDA and CDR2 is SQIVND (reference sequence). The CDR3 totals 14 residues. The CDR3 coding sequence is TGTGCCAGTAGTACCTCAGGATTAACGGAGACCCAGTACTTC. This gives the protein CASSTSGLTETQYF. Complete variable domain (other parts from reference TRBV19 and TRBJ2-5): DGGITQSPKYLFRKEGQNVTLSCEQNLNHDAMYWYRQDPGQGLRLIYYSQIVNDFQKGDIAEGYSVSREKKESFPLTVTSAQKNPTAFYLCASSTSGLTETQYFGPGTRLLVL.

The chain has TRBV5-5 and TRBJ1-5; perhaps TRBD1 as D (5 bases). Germline CDR1 SGHKS, CDR2 YYEKEE (reference sequence). The CDR3 sequence is 16 residues long. V was clipped by 0 bases and J by 0 bases, with 10 bases between them. For the CDR3, the DNA is TGTGCCAGCAGCTTGGGCCCCAGGGTTAGCAATCAGCCCCAGCATTTT. It yields the protein CASSLGPRVSNQPQHF.